Listed below are T cell receptor beta chains from one sample, sequenced in a study of blood T cells in healthy people across ages. One entry per CDR3 protein, called by TCRdb with MiXCR from the 5' RACE reads. The data contain roughly 1,800,000 distinct CDR3 sequences, around half of them singletons. The sample was blood. The source of these receptors is a woman aged 40 to 55 in good health. CDR3s include the opening cysteine and the closing phenylalanine or tryptophan. The D gene is left open where the match is weak. The listing skips clone size in some rows; elsewhere it reads once, few, many or a size class.

j_gene	abundance	d_gene	v_gene	len	CDR3nt	CDR3aa
TRBJ2-4	few	TRBD2	TRBV20-1	15	TGCAGTGCTAGAACGGGGGGGCCTTCCAAAAACATTCAGTACTTC	CSARTGGPSKNIQYF
TRBJ2-1	NA	NA	TRBV11-2	13	TGTGCCAGCAGCACGGACACTGACAATGAGCAGTTCTTC	CASSTDTDNEQFF
TRBJ2-1	NA	TRBD1	TRBV12-3/TRBV12-4	17	TGTGCCAGCAGTTCCTGGACAGGAATAAGCTCCTACAATGAGCAGTTCTTC	CASSSWTGISSYNEQFF
TRBJ2-7	NA	NA	TRBV5-1	14	TGCGCCAGCAGCATCAGCAGGGGCCATTACGAGCAGTACTTC	CASSISRGHYEQYF
TRBJ2-1	NA	NA	TRBV5-1	14	TGCGCCAGCAGCTTGGAGGGCGCTGGGAATGAGCAGTTCTTC	CASSLEGAGNEQFF
TRBJ2-4	NA	TRBD1	TRBV29-1	14	TGCAGCGTTGAAGGACAGGGGAAGGGTGATGAGCAGTACTTC	CSVEGQGKGDEQYF
TRBJ1-5	NA	NA	TRBV28	15	TGTGCCAGCAGTGTCATCCGAACCAGCAATCAGCCCCAGCATTTT	CASSVIRTSNQPQHF
TRBJ2-7	NA	NA	TRBV3-1	12	TGTGCCAGCAGCCAAGATGGAAACGAGCAGTACTTC	CASSQDGNEQYF
TRBJ2-3	NA	NA	TRBV7-9	15	TGTGCCAGCAGCTTAGTTCCGGCGGACACAGATACGCAGTATTTT	CASSLVPADTDTQYF
TRBJ2-1	NA	NA	TRBV15	13	TGTGCCACCAGCAGAGAGGGGTCTCGTGAGCAGTTCTTC	CATSREGSREQFF
TRBJ2-7	NA	NA	TRBV5-1	14	TGCGCCAGCAGCATCCGGGACTTCTCCGACGAGCAGTACTTC	CASSIRDFSDEQYF
TRBJ2-5	NA	TRBD1	TRBV10-2	16	TGCGCCAGCAGTGGTCGCACAGGGGCCCTTCAAGAGACCCAGTACTTC	CASSGRTGALQETQYF
TRBJ1-2	once	NA	TRBV20-1	12	TGCAGTGCTAGACAGGGGCAGAATGGCTACACCTTC	CSARQGQNGYTF
TRBJ2-1	few	TRBD2	TRBV9	16	TGTGCCAGCAGCGTAGGGGGACTAGCCCCCTACAATGAGCAGTTCTTC	CASSVGGLAPYNEQFF
TRBJ1-2	NA	TRBD1	TRBV20-1	17	TGCAGTGCTAGATTAAGAGACAGGGGCCAACCTTGGTATGGCTACACCTTC	CSARLRDRGQPWYGYTF
TRBJ2-5	few	NA	TRBV7-2	14	TGTGCCAGCAGCTACGGACTAAACCCCGAGACCCAGTACTTC	CASSYGLNPETQYF
TRBJ1-1	NA	TRBD1	TRBV20-1	15	TGCAGTGCCCGGGACAGCGCCCACCCGAACACTGAAGCTTTCTTT	CSARDSAHPNTEAFF
TRBJ2-1	NA	NA	TRBV14	15	TGTGCCAGCAGCCAAGATCAGCCGGGCGGGGATGAGCAGTTCTTC	CASSQDQPGGDEQFF
TRBJ1-5	once	TRBD1	TRBV10-3	15	TGTGCCATCAGCCCGGGACAGACCCCTAATCAGCCCCAGCATTTT	CAISPGQTPNQPQHF
TRBJ2-7	many	NA	TRBV5-1	15	TGTGCCAGCAGCTTAGGGACGACGAGCTCCTACGAGCAGTACTTC	CASSLGTTSSYEQYF
TRBJ2-4	NA	TRBD2	TRBV20-1	14	TGCAGTGCTAGAGGCTGGGGGGGTAAAAACATTCAGTACTTC	CSARGWGGKNIQYF
TRBJ2-4	NA	NA	TRBV20-1	13	TGCAGTGCTAGGTCGCCAGCGGTGGGCACCCAGTACTTC	CSARSPAVGTQYF
TRBJ2-5	NA	TRBD2	TRBV24-1	16	TGTGCCACCAGTGATAGCAGCGGGGGGGCCCGTGGGACCCAGTACTTC	CATSDSSGGARGTQYF
TRBJ1-2	NA	NA	TRBV28	13	TGTGCCACCGAAGCCGGGGCCCGGTATGGCTACACCTTC	CATEAGARYGYTF
TRBJ2-1	few	TRBD1	TRBV7-9	14	TGTGCCAGCAGGGGACAGGGGGACTACAATGAGCAGTTCTTC	CASRGQGDYNEQFF
TRBJ2-3	NA	NA	TRBV5-6	18	TGTGCCAGCAGCTTAGGGTCGGCCCGGAGACACCTCACAGATACGCAGTATTTT	CASSLGSARRHLTDTQYF
TRBJ2-1	NA	NA	TRBV5-1	14	TGCGCCAGCAGCTTGGTCAACGCTGGCACATGGTGGTTCTTC	CASSLVNAGTWWFF
TRBJ1-4	NA	NA	TRBV6-5	12	TGTGCCAGCGGAGCGGCTAATGAAAAACTGTTTTTT	CASGAANEKLFF
TRBJ2-1	NA	TRBD2	TRBV4-2	16	TGTGCCAGCAGCCAAAGGACTAGCGGGGCGTACAATGAGCAGTTCTTC	CASSQRTSGAYNEQFF
TRBJ2-5	many	TRBD2	TRBV7-2	15	TGTGCCAGCAGCTTGGGAGCGGGGGGTCGAGAGACCCAGTACTTC	CASSLGAGGRETQYF
TRBJ2-1	few	NA	TRBV5-1	14	TGCGCCAGCAGCTTGGATGGGGACTACAATGAGCAGTTCTTC	CASSLDGDYNEQFF
TRBJ2-1	NA	NA	TRBV12-5	11	TGTACTAGTGCCTTGAACAATGAGCAGTTCTTC	CTSALNNEQFF
TRBJ2-5	NA	NA	TRBV29-1	10	TGCAGCGTCGCCACCGAGACCCAGTACTTC	CSVATETQYF
TRBJ1-2	few	TRBD1	TRBV6-2/TRBV6-3	13	TGTGCCAGCACCGAAAGGGACAGCTATGGCTACACCTTC	CASTERDSYGYTF